A single sample is the source of the 10 T cell receptor beta chains below, sequenced in a study of CXCR3-negative and CXCR3-positive naive CD8 T cells. Study observations and caveats: Relative to CXCR3-negative naive cells, CXCR3-positive naive cells had more hydrophobic TRB CDR3s.

5' RACE that incorporated UMI labels was used to prepare the TRB cDNA libraries. For each CDR3 protein, TCRdb gives one entry from its re-call of the 5' RACE reads, without DNA. The listing records just under 90,000 distinct CDR3 sequences. Antigens for these TCRs are unknown. The material sequenced was naive CXCR3+ CD8+ T cells from blood. As for subset: CD45RO-CCR7+CD27+CD95- naive CD8+ T cells expressing CXCR3 (TNR3+). These receptor sequences come from a human donor in good health. Some clones in this sample may be carry-over from other donors' samples.

The chain couples TRBV21-1 to TRBJ1-5. TRBV21-1 is classified as a pseudogene. The CDR3 runs 13 residues. The CDR3 loop reads CASSKGTLVSQHF.

Its frequency marks this clonotype as medium-sized (0.01 to 0.1%). The chain joins TRBV29-1 to TRBJ1-2. CDR3 length: 14 amino acids. Germline CDR1 SQVTM, CDR2 ANQGSEA. The CDR3 loop reads CSFATQTDDYGYTF.

This chain joins TRBV12-3 or TRBV12-4 and TRBJ2-3; the D gene TCRdb calls, TRBD1, cannot be checked with no DNA. The CDR3 contains 13 residues. CDR3 in amino acids: CASTRGSTDTQYF.

The CDR3 sequence is CASRSVLGGDTQYF. The chain is built from TRBV6-6 and TRBJ2-3. CDR3 length: 14 residues. CDR1 and CDR2 (germline): MNHNY, SVGAGI (reference sequence).

The chain is built from TRBV7-7 and TRBJ2-5; no DNA is available, so the TRBD2 call from TCRdb remains unchecked. This CDR3 is 15 amino acids long. The germline CDR1 and CDR2 sequences are SSHAT and FNYEAQ (reference sequence). The CDR3 spells CASSLRLADQETQYF. The complete variable domain, with remaining parts taken from reference TRBV7-7 and TRBJ2-5, reads GAGVSQSPRYKVTKRGQDVTLRCDPISSHATLYWYQQALGQGPEFLTYFNYEAQPDKSGLPSDRFSAERPEGSISTLTIQRTEQRDSAMYRCASSLRLADQETQYFGPGTRLLVL.

The V and J genes are TRBV7-9 and TRBJ1-1; no DNA is available, so the TRBD1 call from TCRdb remains unchecked. This CDR3 region has 20 residues. CDR1 is SEHNR and CDR2 is FQNEAQ in the germline V gene (reference sequence). The CDR3: CASSQMWGTGIGVANTEAFF.

This chain connects TRBV12-3 or TRBV12-4 to TRBJ2-3. The CDR3 is 13 amino acids. The CDR3 protein is CASSFLASDTQYF.

This chain links TRBV7-8 with TRBJ2-3; TCRdb reports TRBD2, a call that lacks DNA to check it against. Germline V CDR1 and CDR2: SGHVS, FQNEAQ. The CDR3 is 18 amino acids. Here the CDR3 reads CASSLPLAGGPATDTQYF.

This chain links TRBV7-6 with TRBJ2-7; TCRdb lists TRBD1, though no DNA is available to test this call. The CDR3 is 16 residues long. Germline assignment: CDR1 SGHVS and CDR2 FNYEAQ. The CDR3 region is CASSLNRDSTSYEQYF. Filled out from reference TRBV7-6 and TRBJ2-7, the complete variable domain reads GAGVSQSPRYKVTKRGQDVALRCDPISGHVSLYWYRQALGQGPEFLTYFNYEAQQDKSGLPNDRFSAERPEGSISTLTIQRTEQRDSAMYRCASSLNRDSTSYEQYFGPGTRLTVT.

The V call is TRBV2, the J call TRBJ2-7; TCRdb picks TRBD1, but there is no DNA to check that call. CDR1 is SNHLY and CDR2 is FYNNEI in the germline V gene. The length of the CDR3 is 15 residues. CDR3 sequence: CASTGTHLGVDEQYF.